This TCR beta chain is from a study of blood T cell repertoires in COVID-19. Overall study: Some COVID-19 samples were acute and others convalescent; all came from the United States, Italy and Spain. Nucleic acid was either cDNA or gDNA, and it came from T cells, B-cell-depleted T cells, or PBMCs.

How the authors handled the data: Amplification of reference gene primers was used by the study to estimate nucleated cell counts. TCRdb's copy holds only in-frame clones and misses some; the assay was immunoSEQ multiplex PCR. V, J and clone size are taken as reported in that table, and D and trimming were inferred from the DNA itself. The table lists fewer than 200,000 clones, around 74% of them singletons. The TCR was taken from a man aged 65-85 years with acute or convalescent COVID-19. The sequenced sample consisted of peripheral blood.

CDR3: CASSQGLVGELFF. CDR3 bases: TGTGCCAGCAGCCAAGGACTCGTCGGGGAGCTGTTTTTT. The gene calls are TRBV11-2 and TRBJ2-2, with TRBD2 as a possible D gene (5 bases). The CDR3 has 13 amino acids. CDR1 and CDR2 (germline): SGHAT, FQNNGV. Deletions cut 5 bases from V and 7 bases from J, with 11 bases between.